These 2 T cell receptor beta chains originate from one sample sequenced in a study of blood T cells in healthy people across ages (dated by TCRdb to the mid-2010s). The library was obtained by 5' RACE. TCRdb shows the sequencer as Illumina HiSeq 2500. A second PCR of about 6 to 11 cycles was run with a J-beta primer mix and a sample-barcoded 5' primer. TCRdb trimmed public reads at Q25 via fastp, called clones via MiXCR and kept in-frame beta chains. Each record represents a unique CDR3 protein, reported with the most common genes and DNA among its rows. The sample contains about a million distinct CDR3 sequences, roughly half of them found a single time. In total, the top ten clones hold about 21% of the sample. Source material: blood. Source of these receptors: a woman aged 55-70 years in good health.

The genes are TRBV28 and TRBJ2-7; tentative D call: TRBD2 (6 bases). This CDR3 spans 18 amino acids. Trimming shortened V by 6 bases and J by 2 bases, and 26 bases separated the two germline ends. Per germline, CDR1 MDHEN and CDR2 SYDVKM. The CDR3 loop is CASRTSTARTTIPYEQYF. The CDR3 DNA sequence: TGTGCCAGCAGAACCTCGACCGCCAGGACTACCATACCCTACGAGCAGTACTTC.

The chain employs TRBV30 and TRBJ1-1; D perhaps matches TRBD1 (5 bases). Germline V CDR1 and CDR2: GTSNPN, SVGIG (reference sequence). V gave up 3 bases and J gave up 1 base, with 9 bases separating them. This CDR3 is built from 13 residues. The CDR3 here is CAWRGQPNTEAFF. CDR3 coding DNA: TGTGCCTGGAGAGGACAACCGAACACTGAAGCTTTCTTT.